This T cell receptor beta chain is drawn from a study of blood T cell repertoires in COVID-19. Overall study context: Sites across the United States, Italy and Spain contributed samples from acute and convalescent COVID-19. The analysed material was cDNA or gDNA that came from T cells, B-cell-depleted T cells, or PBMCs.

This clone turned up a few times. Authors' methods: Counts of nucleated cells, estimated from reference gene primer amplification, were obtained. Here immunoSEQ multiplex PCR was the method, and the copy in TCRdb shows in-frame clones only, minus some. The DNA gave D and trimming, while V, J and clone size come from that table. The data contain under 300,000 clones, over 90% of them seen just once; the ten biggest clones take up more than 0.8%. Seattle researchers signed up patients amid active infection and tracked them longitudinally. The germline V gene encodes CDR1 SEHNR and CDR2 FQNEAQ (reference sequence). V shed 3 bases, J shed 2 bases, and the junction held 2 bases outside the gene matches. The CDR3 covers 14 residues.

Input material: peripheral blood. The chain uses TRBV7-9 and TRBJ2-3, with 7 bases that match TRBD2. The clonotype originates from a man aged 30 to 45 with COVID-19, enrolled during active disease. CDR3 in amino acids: CASSFSGYTDTQYF. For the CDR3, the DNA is TGTGCCAGCAGCTTTAGCGGGTACACAGATACGCAGTATTTT.